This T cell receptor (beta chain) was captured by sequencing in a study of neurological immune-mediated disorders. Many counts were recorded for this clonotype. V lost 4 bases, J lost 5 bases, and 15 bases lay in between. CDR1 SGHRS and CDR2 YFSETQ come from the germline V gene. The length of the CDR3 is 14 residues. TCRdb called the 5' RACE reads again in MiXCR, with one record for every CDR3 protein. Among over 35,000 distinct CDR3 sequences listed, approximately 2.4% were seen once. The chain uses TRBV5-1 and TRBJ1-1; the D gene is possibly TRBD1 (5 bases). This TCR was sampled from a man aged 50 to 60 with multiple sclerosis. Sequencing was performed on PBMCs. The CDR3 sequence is CASSPRGERTEAFF. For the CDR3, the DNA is TGCGCCAGCAGCCCCCGGGGGGAGAGGACTGAAGCTTTCTTT.